One sample yielded the 5 T cell receptor beta chains listed below, sequenced in a study of beta chain features in type 1 diabetes. The study's findings and limits: TCRB CDR3s were moderately but significantly shorter in Type 1 diabetes patients in all four CD4+ subsets.

The antigens these receptors bind are not known. All of the isolated RNA was reverse transcribed, so expressed TCRB transcripts were sequenced. Sequencing was performed with immunoSEQ multiplex PCR; in TCRdb, only in-frame clones are kept and a portion is missing. The sample lists about 150,000 clones, under 13% occurring once. Sequences were obtained from central memory CD4+ T cells from blood. The receptors were gathered from a man younger than 40 with type 1 diabetes.

V is TRBV27 and J is TRBJ2-7; 9 bases line up with TRBD2. With 9 bases clipped from V and 2 bases from J, the junction kept 8 bases outside the gene matches. CDR3 length equals 14 residues. Germline assignment: CDR1 MNHEY and CDR2 SMNVEV (reference sequence). The chain's CDR3 is CASSNSGGPYEQYF. In DNA form, the CDR3 reads TGTGCCAGTAGTAATAGCGGGGGACCCTACGAGCAGTACTTC.

This clone was detected a few times. V usage is TRBV19 and J usage is TRBJ1-5; 7 nucleotides align to TRBD1. V trimming: 1 base; J trimming: 2 bases; junction bases outside the gene matches: 8. Germline V gene sequence: CDR1 LNHDA, CDR2 SQIVND (reference sequence). The CDR3 consists of 17 residues. CDR3 DNA: TGTGCCAGTAGTATAGGTCCAGGGGGAAAGGGCAATCAGCCCCAGCATTTT. Translated, it gives CASSIGPGGKGNQPQHF.

This chain joins TRBV4-2 and TRBJ1-4; weak D call: TRBD1 (5 bases). CDR1 and CDR2 from the germline V gene are LGHNA and YNFKEQ. The CDR3 sequence is 15 residues long. Trimming cost V 3 bases and J 8 bases, with 16 bases left between them. CDR3 in DNA: TGTGCCAGCAGCCATAACAACAGGATCGAAGAAAAACTGTTTTTT. It yields the protein CASSHNNRIEEKLFF.

The chain couples TRBV18 to TRBJ1-1; 7 nucleotides align to TRBD1. This CDR3 contains 12 residues. After removal of 10 bases from V and 2 bases from J, the junction contained 4 bases not matched to a gene. Germline V gene data show CDR1 as KGHSH and CDR2 as LQKENI. The CDR3 reads CATHRGNTEAFF. Written as DNA, the CDR3 is TGTGCCACCCACAGGGGAAACACTGAAGCTTTCTTT. Filled out from reference TRBV18 and TRBJ1-1, the complete variable domain reads NAGVMQNPRHLVRRRGQEARLRCSPMKGHSHVYWYRQLPEEGLKFMVYLQKENIIDESGMPKERFSAEFPKEGPSILRIQQVVRGDSAAYFCATHRGNTEAFFGQGTRLTVV.

This clone was counted between two and nine times. The genes are TRBV9 and TRBJ2-5; tentatively, D is TRBD2 (5 bases). Between the trimmed V and J ends, which lost 3 bases and 5 bases, there was a span of 8 bases. This CDR3 comprises 12 residues. The germline V gene encodes CDR1 SGDLS and CDR2 YYNGEE. The CDR3 sequence: CASSGGQETQYF. The CDR3 coding sequence is TGTGCCAGCAGCGGAGGGCAGGAGACCCAGTACTTC.